These T cell receptor beta chains were read from a single sample in a study of CD8 T cells in ankylosing spondylitis. TCRdb re-analysed the 5' RACE reads in MiXCR, keeping a single row per CDR3 protein. Of 150,000 to 200,000 distinct CDR3 sequences in the sample, around 13% were seen once. Sequencing input: blood, either unsorted or a sorted T cell fraction (not recorded which). These receptor sequences come from a male donor with ankylosing spondylitis or in good health (not recorded which). Both conserved end residues are trimmed from each CDR3. Fields, in order: V gene, J gene, CDR3 protein.

TRBV29-1	TRBJ2-5	SVLPGQGYETQY
TRBV2	TRBJ2-2	ASRATSGGNTGELF
TRBV30	TRBJ2-7	AWTGTGGFYEQY
TRBV6-2/TRBV6-3	TRBJ2-7	ASSYPVGGRALDYEQY
TRBV5-1	TRBJ2-5	ASSLEGAGSQETQY
TRBV4-2	TRBJ1-1	ASRGPGNTEAF
TRBV15	TRBJ2-3	AAGGVYTDTQY
TRBV7-9	TRBJ2-5	ASSLRRGPQETQY
TRBV30	TRBJ2-7	AWSRDSNSYEQY
TRBV4-1	TRBJ2-6	ASSPPTAEAYISSSGANVLT
TRBV3-1	TRBJ2-7	ASSQTPRFFAYEQY
TRBV25-1	TRBJ2-7	ASSSGYEQY
TRBV5-5	TRBJ2-4	ASSFLNLRDRGNIQY
TRBV27	TRBJ2-2	ASTGPEGELF
TRBV12-3/TRBV12-4	TRBJ2-7	ASSFLSSYEQY